This T cell receptor (beta chain) comes out of a study of blood T cells in healthy people across ages. Findings and caveats of the study: Lack of knowledge of donor CMV status possibly confounded expanded clonotype changes. TCR beta diversity, measured per million T cells, fell in a roughly linear way with age. Researchers deemed the diversity estimates from one million T cells underestimates.

This clonotype was detected ten times or more. Antigen: not known. At one end the junction does not follow the germline gene, possibly because of a read error. PCR was performed a second time for 7 to 11 cycles using a sample-barcoded 5' primer and a J-beta primer mix. TCRdb re-derived calls from the 5' RACE reads in MiXCR, one entry per CDR3 protein. The table records around 1.7 million distinct CDR3 sequences, 28% of them present only once. The CDR3 sequence is 15 residues long. This receptor was taken from a woman in her twenties or thirties in good health. The genes are TRBV12-3 or TRBV12-4 and TRBJ2-1; TRBD2 matches 8 bases. The specimen sequenced was blood. The CDR3 protein is CASSPSGGTYNEQFF. In DNA form, the CDR3 reads TGCGCCAGCAGCCCCAGCGGGGGAACCTACAATGAGCAGTTCTTC.